A single sample is the source of the 5 T cell receptor beta chains below, sequenced in a study of human versus mouse CDR3 diversity and MHC coevolution. The data were produced by immunoSEQ multiplex PCR, yet TCRdb's version contains in-frame clones alone and is incomplete. In the table there are about 83,000 clones, about 90% of which are singletons. The specimen sequenced was naive CD4+ T cells from blood. This sample's subset: CD45RO-negative CD62L-positive naive CD4 T cells. The origin of the receptors is a person between 25 and 69 years old in good health.

This chain joins TRBV10-1 and TRBJ2-1, with 10 bases that match TRBD2. Germline CDR1 reads WNHNN; CDR2 reads SYGVQD (reference sequence). The CDR3 covers 15 residues. Trimming at V came to 2 bases and at J to 7 bases, leaving 5 bases not matched to a gene. The CDR3 is CASSETSGMSNEQFF. In DNA form, the CDR3 reads TGCGCCAGCAGTGAGACTAGCGGGATGTCAAATGAGCAGTTCTTC.

The chain employs TRBV19 and TRBJ1-2, with 7 bases aligning to TRBD1. CDR1 LNHDA and CDR2 SQIVND come from the germline V gene (reference sequence). The J segment lost 4 bases and the V segment lost 1 base, leaving 9 bases of the junction unmatched. The CDR3 has 16 amino acids. CDR3 protein: CASSIAWRGQGYGYTF. The CDR3 DNA reads TGTGCCAGTAGTATAGCCTGGAGGGGGCAGGGCTATGGCTACACCTTC.

The V gene is TRBV4-1, the J gene TRBJ2-3; 8 bases line up with TRBD2. With 0 bases clipped from V and 2 bases from J, the junction kept 7 bases outside the gene matches. CDR1 and CDR2 (germline): MGHRA, YSYEKL. CDR3 length: 17 residues. For the CDR3, the DNA is TGCGCCAGCAGCCAAGATGGGTATAGCGGGACCACAGATACGCAGTATTTT. Protein sequence: CASSQDGYSGTTDTQYF.

V is TRBV2 and J is TRBJ1-2; unclear D gene. Trimming cost V 11 bases and J 0 bases, with 16 bases left between them. The CDR3 covers 14 residues. Germline V gene data show CDR1 as SNHLY and CDR2 as FYNNEI. The CDR3 DNA sequence: TGTGCCGCCTCCGTGAGGAGATCTAACTATGGCTACACCTTC. Protein sequence: CAASVRRSNYGYTF.

The gene calls are TRBV2 and TRBJ1-3; D gene ambiguous. This CDR3 spans 14 amino acids. Per germline, CDR1 SNHLY and CDR2 FYNNEI. Trimming pared 4 bases from V and 0 bases from J, leaving 7 bases between. The CDR3 loop is CASSVGNSGNTIYF. The CDR3 DNA follows: TGTGCCAGCAGTGTTGGCAACTCTGGAAACACCATATATTTT.